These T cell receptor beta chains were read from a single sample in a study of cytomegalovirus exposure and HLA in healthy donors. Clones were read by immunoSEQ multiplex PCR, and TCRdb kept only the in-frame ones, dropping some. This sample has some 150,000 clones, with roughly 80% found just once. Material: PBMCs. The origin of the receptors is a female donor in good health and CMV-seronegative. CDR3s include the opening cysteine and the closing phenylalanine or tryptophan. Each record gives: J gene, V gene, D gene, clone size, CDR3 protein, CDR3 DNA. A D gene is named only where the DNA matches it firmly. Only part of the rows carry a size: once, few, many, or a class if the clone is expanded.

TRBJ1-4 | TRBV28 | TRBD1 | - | CASSEYLRQGRNEKLFF | TGTGCCAGCAGTGAATACCTGAGACAGGGGCGGAATGAAAAACTGTTTTTT
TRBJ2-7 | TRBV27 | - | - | CASSITGTYEQYF | TGTGCCAGCAGTATCACAGGGACCTACGAGCAGTACTTC
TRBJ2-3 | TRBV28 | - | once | CASSLGLGTQYF | TGTGCCAGCAGTTTAGGTCTCGGTACGCAGTATTTT
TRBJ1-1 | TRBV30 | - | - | CAWSVSGFEAFF | TGTGCCTGGAGTGTCTCGGGGTTCGAAGCTTTCTTT
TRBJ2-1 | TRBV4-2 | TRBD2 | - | CASSRGSGEFYNEQFF | TGTGCCAGCAGCCGGGGGAGCGGGGAATTCTACAATGAGCAGTTCTTC
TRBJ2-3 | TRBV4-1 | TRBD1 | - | CASSHFTGGEADTQYF | TGCGCCAGCAGCCATTTCACAGGGGGCGAGGCAGATACGCAGTATTTT
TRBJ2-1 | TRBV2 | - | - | CASSEREPYNEQFF | TGTGCCAGCAGTGAACGGGAACCCTACAATGAGCAGTTCTTC
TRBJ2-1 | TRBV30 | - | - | CAWSQRVANEQFF | TGTGCCTGGAGTCAGCGGGTGGCCAATGAGCAGTTCTTC
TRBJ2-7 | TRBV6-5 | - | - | CASSYGEGQLYEQYF | TGTGCCAGCAGTTACGGAGAAGGACAGCTCTACGAGCAGTACTTC
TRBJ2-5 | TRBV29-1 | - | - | CSVDSENLETQYF | TGCAGCGTTGATTCGGAGAACCTAGAGACCCAGTACTTC
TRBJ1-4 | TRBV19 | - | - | CASSMKDSRLFF | TGTGCCAGTAGTATGAAAGATAGTCGACTGTTTTTT
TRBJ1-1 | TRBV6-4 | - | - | CASTAGTLNTEAFF | TGTGCCAGCACCGCCGGGACACTGAACACTGAAGCTTTCTTT
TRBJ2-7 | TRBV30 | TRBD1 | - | CAWRGDRGSEQYF | TGTGCCTGGAGGGGGGACAGGGGGAGCGAGCAGTACTTC
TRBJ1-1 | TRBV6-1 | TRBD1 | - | CASSLGTVTEAFF | TGTGCCAGCAGTCTAGGGACAGTCACTGAAGCTTTCTTT
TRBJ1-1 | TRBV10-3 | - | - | CATNDRTNTEAFF | TGTGCCACTAATGACAGGACGAACACTGAAGCTTTCTTT
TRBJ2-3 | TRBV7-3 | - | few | CASSLSGFRTDTQYF | TGTGCCAGCAGCTTATCGGGGTTTAGAACAGATACGCAGTATTTT
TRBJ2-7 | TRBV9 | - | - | CASSPLPAEYEQYF | TGTGCCAGCAGCCCTCTCCCAGCGGAGTACGAGCAGTACTTC
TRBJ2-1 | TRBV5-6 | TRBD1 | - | CASTQGINEQFF | TGTGCCAGCACACAGGGGATCAATGAGCAGTTCTTC
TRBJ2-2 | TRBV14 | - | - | CASSQVWTTENTGELFF | TGTGCCAGCAGCCAAGTCTGGACTACCGAGAACACCGGGGAGCTGTTTTTT
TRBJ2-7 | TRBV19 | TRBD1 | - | CASSMGVGQGYEQYF | TGTGCCAGTAGTATGGGGGTGGGACAGGGGTACGAGCAGTACTTC
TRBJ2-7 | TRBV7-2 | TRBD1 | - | CASSLGTGPYEQYF | TGTGCCAGCAGCTTAGGGACAGGACCCTACGAGCAGTACTTC
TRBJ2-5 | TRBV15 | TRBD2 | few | CATSTPVAGGETQYF | TGTGCCACCAGCACACCAGTAGCGGGAGGAGAGACCCAGTACTTC
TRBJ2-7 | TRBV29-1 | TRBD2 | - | CSAISGGLTYEQYF | TGCAGCGCCATTTCCGGGGGACTAACCTACGAGCAGTACTTC
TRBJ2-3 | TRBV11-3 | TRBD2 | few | CASSLGSGMSTDTQYF | TGTGCCAGCAGCTTAGGGAGCGGGATGAGCACAGATACGCAGTATTTT
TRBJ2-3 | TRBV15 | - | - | CATSREALSTDTQYF | TGTGCCACCAGCAGAGAAGCGCTAAGCACAGATACGCAGTATTTT
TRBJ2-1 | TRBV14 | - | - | CASSRWSSYNEQFF | TGTGCCAGCAGCCGCTGGAGCTCCTACAATGAGCAGTTCTTC
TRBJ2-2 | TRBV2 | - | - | CASKGARTGELFF | TGTGCCAGCAAAGGGGCTCGGACCGGGGAGCTGTTTTTT
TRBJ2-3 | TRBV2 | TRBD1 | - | CASRVGSGGPDTQYF | TGTGCCAGCAGGGTTGGGTCAGGGGGCCCAGATACGCAGTATTTT
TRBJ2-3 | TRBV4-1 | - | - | CASSQDQEVDTQYF | TGCGCCAGCAGCCAAGATCAGGAAGTTGATACGCAGTATTTT
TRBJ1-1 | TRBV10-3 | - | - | CAISGEPGTEAFF | TGTGCCATCAGTGGGGAGCCGGGCACTGAAGCTTTCTTT
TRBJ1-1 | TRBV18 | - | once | CASSPFPGEEAFF | TGTGCCAGCTCACCCTTCCCAGGGGAAGAAGCTTTCTTT
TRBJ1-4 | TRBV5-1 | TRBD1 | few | CASSLDRGNGNGEKLFF | TGCGCCAGCAGCTTGGACAGGGGGAACGGTAACGGCGAGAAACTGTTTTTT
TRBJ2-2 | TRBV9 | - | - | CASSDTGPRGTGELFF | TGTGCCAGCAGCGACACAGGGCCTCGGGGCACCGGGGAGCTGTTTTTT
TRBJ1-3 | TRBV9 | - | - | CASSPRLSGNTIYF | TGTGCCAGCAGCCCCCGACTCTCTGGAAACACCATATATTTT
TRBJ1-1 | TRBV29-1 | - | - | CSVEGPNTEAFF | TGCAGCGTTGAAGGGCCGAACACTGAAGCTTTCTTT
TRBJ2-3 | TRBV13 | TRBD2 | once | CASSARVAGESDTQYF | TGTGCCAGCAGCGCCCGGGTAGCGGGAGAATCAGATACGCAGTATTTT
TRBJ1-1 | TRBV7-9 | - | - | CASSFGTPNTEAFF | TGTGCCAGCAGCTTCGGGACACCTAACACTGAAGCTTTCTTT
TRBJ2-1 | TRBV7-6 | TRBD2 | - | CASSTTSGRGNEQFF | TGTGCCAGCAGCACCACTAGCGGGAGGGGGAATGAGCAGTTCTTC
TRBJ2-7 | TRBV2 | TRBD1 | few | CASSEGTGYEQYF | TGTGCCAGCAGTGAGGGGACAGGGTACGAGCAGTACTTC
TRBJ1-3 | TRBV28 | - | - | CASSSGSPRGTIYF | TGTGCCAGCAGCTCCGGGTCGCCCCGTGGCACCATATATTTT
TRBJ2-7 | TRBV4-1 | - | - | CASSQEGASYEQYF | TGCGCCAGCAGCCAAGAAGGGGCAAGCTACGAGCAGTACTTC
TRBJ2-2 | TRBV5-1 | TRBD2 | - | CASSFSSGTSANTGELFF | TGCGCCAGCAGCTTCTCTTCCGGGACTAGTGCGAACACCGGGGAGCTGTTTTTT
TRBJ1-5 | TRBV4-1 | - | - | CASSQGALASSNQPQHF | TGCGCCAGCAGCCAAGGAGCTTTAGCATCTTCCAATCAGCCCCAGCATTTT
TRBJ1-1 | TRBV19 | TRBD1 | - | CASTPGGGIKAFF | TGTGCCAGTACCCCCGGAGGGGGCATTAAAGCTTTCTTT
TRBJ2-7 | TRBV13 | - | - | CASSFDSSSYEQYF | TGTGCCAGCAGCTTCGACTCTAGCTCCTACGAGCAGTACTTC
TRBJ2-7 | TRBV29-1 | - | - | CSVATGTYEQYF | TGCAGCGTAGCCACAGGGACCTACGAGCAGTACTTC
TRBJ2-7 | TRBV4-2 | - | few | CASSPLGTYEQYF | TGTGCCAGCAGCCCACTAGGGACCTACGAGCAGTACTTC